The present T cell receptor beta chain was sequenced within a study of cytomegalovirus exposure and HLA in healthy donors. Overall study findings and caveats: What was likely a sequencing artifact was a cluster of highly shared sequence variants. Rarity marked most TCR sequences, yet some public TCRs occurred in many donors.

Primers for the PCR totalled 60 Vbeta and 13 Jbeta. Only in-frame clones appear in the TCRdb table, and some are missing; sequencing was by immunoSEQ multiplex PCR. The sample carries about 130,000 clones, about 76% recorded once. This CDR3 region has 16 residues. Germline CDR1 is SGHRS and CDR2 is YFSETQ. V was trimmed by 4 bases and J by 1 base, leaving 16 bases between them. Regarding this clone: What it binds is not known.

The chain has TRBV5-1 and TRBJ2-3, with TRBD1 as a possible D gene (5 bases). The TCR sequence derives from a man aged 35-49 years in good health and CMV-seropositive. The specimen was PBMCs. CDR3 sequence (DNA): TGCGCCAGCAGCCCATGGGGCAGGCCGGGCACAGATACGCAGTATTTT. It encodes CASSPWGRPGTDTQYF.